This T cell receptor beta chain was sequenced during a study of technical replicates of blood from several donors. Profiled with immunoSEQ multiplex PCR; TCRdb holds only in-frame clones, not every one. The sample lists 70,000 to 85,000 clones; roughly 97% were seen once. The germline V gene has CDR1 SGHTA and CDR2 FQGNSA. The CDR3 is 14 residues long. V lost 4 bases and J lost 4, with 13 bases in between. The chain recombines TRBV7-2 with TRBJ1-2; D perhaps matches TRBD1 (6 bases). The source of this sequence is a human donor in good health. Source material: T cells isolated from PBMCs. This CDR3 is CASSSPPGVYGYTF. CDR3 bases: TGTGCCAGCAGCTCCCCTCCAGGGGTCTATGGCTACACCTTC.